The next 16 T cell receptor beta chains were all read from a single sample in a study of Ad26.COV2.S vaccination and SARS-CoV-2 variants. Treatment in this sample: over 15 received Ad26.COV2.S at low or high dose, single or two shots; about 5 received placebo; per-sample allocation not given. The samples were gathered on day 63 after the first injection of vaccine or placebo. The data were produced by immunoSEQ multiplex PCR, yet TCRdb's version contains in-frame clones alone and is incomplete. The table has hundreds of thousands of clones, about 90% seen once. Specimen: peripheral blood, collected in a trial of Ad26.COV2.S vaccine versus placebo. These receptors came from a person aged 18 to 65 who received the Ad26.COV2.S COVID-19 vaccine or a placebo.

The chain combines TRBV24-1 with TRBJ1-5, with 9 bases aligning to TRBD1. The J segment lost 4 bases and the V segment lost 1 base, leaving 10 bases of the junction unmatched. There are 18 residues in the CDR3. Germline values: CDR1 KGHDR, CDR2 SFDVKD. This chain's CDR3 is CATSDFHIETGGNQPQHF. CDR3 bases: TGTGCCACCAGTGATTTCCATATCGAGACAGGGGGTAATCAGCCCCAGCATTTT.

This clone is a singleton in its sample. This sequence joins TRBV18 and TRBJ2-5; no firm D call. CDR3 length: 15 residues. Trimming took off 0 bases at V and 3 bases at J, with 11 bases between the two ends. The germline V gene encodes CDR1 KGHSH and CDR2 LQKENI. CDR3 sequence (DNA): TGTGCCAGCTCACCACCGGTGGCTAGGAAAGAGACCCAGTACTTC. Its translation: CASSPPVARKETQYF. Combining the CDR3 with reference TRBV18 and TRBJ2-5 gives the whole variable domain NAGVMQNPRHLVRRRGQEARLRCSPMKGHSHVYWYRQLPEEGLKFMVYLQKENIIDESGMPKERFSAEFPKEGPSILRIQQVVRGDSAAYFCASSPPVARKETQYFGPGTRLLVL.

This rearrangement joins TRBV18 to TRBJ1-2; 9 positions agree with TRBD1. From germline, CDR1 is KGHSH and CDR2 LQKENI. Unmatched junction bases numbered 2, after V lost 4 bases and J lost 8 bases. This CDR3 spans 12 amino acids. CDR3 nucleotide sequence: TGTGCCAGCTCACGGACAGGGGAAGGCTACACCTTC. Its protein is CASSRTGEGYTF.

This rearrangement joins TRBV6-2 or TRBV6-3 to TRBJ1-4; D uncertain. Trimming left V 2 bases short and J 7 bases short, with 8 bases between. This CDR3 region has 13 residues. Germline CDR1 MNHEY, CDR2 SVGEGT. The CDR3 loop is CASSYLGSEKLFF. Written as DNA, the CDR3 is TGTGCCAGCAGTTACCTGGGTAGTGAAAAACTGTTTTTT.

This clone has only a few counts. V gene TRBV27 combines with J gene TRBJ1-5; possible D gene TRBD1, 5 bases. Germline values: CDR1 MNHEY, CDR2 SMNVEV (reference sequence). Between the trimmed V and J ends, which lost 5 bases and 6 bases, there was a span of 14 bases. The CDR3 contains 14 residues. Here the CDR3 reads CASSEGTGLQPQHF. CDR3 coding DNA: TGTGCCAGCAGTGAAGGGACCGGACTTCAGCCCCAGCATTTT.

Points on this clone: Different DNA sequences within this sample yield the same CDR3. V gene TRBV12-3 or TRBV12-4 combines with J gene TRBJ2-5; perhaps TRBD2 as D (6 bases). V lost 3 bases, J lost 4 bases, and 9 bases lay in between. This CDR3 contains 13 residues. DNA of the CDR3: TGTGCCAGCAGTTTTGGAGGGGTAGAGACCCAGTACTTC. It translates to CASSFGGVETQYF.

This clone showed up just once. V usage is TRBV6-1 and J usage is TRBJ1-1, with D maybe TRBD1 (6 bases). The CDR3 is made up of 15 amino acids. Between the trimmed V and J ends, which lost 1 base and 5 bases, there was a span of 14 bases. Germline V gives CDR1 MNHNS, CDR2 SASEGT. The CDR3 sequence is CASSEEGGSGTEAFF. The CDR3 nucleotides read TGTGCCAGCAGTGAAGAAGGGGGGTCGGGAACTGAAGCTTTCTTT.

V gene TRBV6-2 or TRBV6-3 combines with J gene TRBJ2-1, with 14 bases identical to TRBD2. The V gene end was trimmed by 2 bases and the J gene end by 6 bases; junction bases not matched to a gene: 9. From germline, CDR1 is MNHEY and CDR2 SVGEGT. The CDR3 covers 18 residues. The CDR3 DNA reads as TGTGCCAGCAGTTACGAGACTAGCGGGGGGGCCGCTTCCAATGAGCAGTTCTTC. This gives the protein CASSYETSGGAASNEQFF.

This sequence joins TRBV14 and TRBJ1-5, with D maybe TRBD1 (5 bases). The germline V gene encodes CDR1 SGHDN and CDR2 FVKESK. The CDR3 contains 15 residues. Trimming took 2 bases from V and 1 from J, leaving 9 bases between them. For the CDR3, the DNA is TGTGCCAGCAGCCAATCTGGGGGGAGCAATCAGCCCCAGCATTTT. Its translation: CASSQSGGSNQPQHF.

The CDR3 sequence: CAWSGGPSYNEQFF. CDR3 DNA sequence: TGTGCCTGGAGTGGGGGCCCCTCCTACAATGAGCAGTTCTTC. This sequence joins TRBV30 and TRBJ2-1; TRBD1 might be the D (5 bases). The V and J ends lost 1 base and 0 bases respectively, with 7 bases between them. The V gene's germline CDR1 is GTSNPN and CDR2 SVGIG (reference sequence). This CDR3 is built from 14 residues.

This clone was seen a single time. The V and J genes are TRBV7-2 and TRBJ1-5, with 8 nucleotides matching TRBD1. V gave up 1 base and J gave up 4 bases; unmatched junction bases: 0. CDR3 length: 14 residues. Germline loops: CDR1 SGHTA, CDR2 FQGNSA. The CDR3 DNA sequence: TGTGCCAGCAGCTTAGGGACAGGGAATCAGCCCCAGCATTTT. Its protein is CASSLGTGNQPQHF.

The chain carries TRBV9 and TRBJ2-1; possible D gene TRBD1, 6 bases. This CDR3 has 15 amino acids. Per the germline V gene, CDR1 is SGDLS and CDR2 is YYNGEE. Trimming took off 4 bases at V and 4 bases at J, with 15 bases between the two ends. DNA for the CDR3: TGTGCCAGCAGCCGGGCTTGGGGGCGTTACAATGAGCAGTTCTTC. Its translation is CASSRAWGRYNEQFF.

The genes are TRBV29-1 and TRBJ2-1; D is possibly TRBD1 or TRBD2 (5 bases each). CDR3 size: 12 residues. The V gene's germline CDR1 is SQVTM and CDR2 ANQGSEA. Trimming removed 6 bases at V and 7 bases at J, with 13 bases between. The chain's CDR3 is CSVPGALNEQFF. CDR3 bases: TGCAGCGTGCCCGGGGCCTTAAATGAGCAGTTCTTC.

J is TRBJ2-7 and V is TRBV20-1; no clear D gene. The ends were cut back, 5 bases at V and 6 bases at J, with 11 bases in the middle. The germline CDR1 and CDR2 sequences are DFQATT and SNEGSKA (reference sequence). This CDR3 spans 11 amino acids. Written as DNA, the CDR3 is TGCAGTGCTCTCCGCCTGTCCGAGCAGTACTTC. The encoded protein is CSALRLSEQYF.

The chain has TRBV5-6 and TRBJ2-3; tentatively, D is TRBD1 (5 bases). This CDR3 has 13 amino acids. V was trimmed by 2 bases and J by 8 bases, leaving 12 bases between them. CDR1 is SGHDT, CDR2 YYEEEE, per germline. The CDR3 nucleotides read TGTGCCAGCAGCTTTCCCAGGGTTAGTACGCAGTATTTT. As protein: CASSFPRVSTQYF.

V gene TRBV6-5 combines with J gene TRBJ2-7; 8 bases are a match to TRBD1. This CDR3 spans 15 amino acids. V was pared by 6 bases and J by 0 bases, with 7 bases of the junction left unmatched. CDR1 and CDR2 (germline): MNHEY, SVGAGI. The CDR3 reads CASRSGTGLSYEQYF. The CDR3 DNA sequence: TGTGCCAGCAGGTCCGGGACAGGCCTCTCCTACGAGCAGTACTTC.